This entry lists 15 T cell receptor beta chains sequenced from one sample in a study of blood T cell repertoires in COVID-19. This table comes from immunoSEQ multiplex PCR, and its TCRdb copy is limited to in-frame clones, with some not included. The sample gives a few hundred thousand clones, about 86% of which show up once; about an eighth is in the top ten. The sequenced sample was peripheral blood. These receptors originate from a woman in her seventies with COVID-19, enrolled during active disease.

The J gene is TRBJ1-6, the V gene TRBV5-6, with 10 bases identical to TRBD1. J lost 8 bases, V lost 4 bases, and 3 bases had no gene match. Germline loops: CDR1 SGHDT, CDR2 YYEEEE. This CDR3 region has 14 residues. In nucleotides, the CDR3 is TGTGCCAGCAGCCCCGGGACAGGGGATTCACCCCTCCACTTT. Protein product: CASSPGTGDSPLHF.

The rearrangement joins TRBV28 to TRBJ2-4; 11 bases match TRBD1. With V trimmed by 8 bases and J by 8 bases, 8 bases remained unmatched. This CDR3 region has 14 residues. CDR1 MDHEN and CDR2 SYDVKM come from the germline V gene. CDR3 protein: CASCSRDRGYIQYF. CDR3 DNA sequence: TGTGCCAGCTGTTCCCGGGACAGGGGGTACATTCAGTACTTC.

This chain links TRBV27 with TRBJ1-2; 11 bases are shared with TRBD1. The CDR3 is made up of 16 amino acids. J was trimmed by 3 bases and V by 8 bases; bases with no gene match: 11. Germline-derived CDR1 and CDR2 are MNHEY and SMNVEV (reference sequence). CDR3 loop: CASRPGGTGGYYGYTF. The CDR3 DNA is TGTGCCAGCCGCCCTGGGGGGACAGGGGGGTACTATGGCTACACCTTC.

The CDR3 spells CASSFYSGGLQETQYF. The CDR3 nucleotides are TGTGCCAGCAGCTTTTATAGCGGGGGGCTCCAAGAGACCCAGTACTTC. This rearrangement joins TRBV7-9 to TRBJ2-5; TRBD2 matches 10 bases. Trimming removed 3 bases from V and 1 base from J; junction bases left unmatched: 5. Per germline, CDR1 SEHNR and CDR2 FQNEAQ (reference sequence). The CDR3 spans 16 residues.

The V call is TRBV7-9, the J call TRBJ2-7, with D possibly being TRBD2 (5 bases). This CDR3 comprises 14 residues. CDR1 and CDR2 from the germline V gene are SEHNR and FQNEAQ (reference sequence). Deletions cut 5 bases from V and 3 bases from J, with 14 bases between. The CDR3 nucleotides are TGTGCCAGCAGCCTCGCGGGCAGTTACTACGAGCAGTACTTC. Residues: CASSLAGSYYEQYF.

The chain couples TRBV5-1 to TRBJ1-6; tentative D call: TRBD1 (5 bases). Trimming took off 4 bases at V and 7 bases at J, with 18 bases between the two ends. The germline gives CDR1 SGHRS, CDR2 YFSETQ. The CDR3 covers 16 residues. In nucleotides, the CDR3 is TGCGCCAGCAGCGGGAGGGACCTCCCCACAAATTCACCCCTCCACTTT. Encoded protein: CASSGRDLPTNSPLHF.

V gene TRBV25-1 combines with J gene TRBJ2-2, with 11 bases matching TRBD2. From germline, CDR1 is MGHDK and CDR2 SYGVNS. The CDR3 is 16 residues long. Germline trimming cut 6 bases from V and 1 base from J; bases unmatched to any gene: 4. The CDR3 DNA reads TGTGCCAGCAGGCATGGACTAGCGGGGAACACCGGGGAGCTGTTTTTT. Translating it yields CASRHGLAGNTGELFF.

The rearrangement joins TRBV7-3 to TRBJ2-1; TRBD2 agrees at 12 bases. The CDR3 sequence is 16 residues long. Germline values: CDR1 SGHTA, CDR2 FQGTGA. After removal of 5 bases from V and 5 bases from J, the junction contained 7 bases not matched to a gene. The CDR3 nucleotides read TGTGCCAGCAGCAGGGAGGGACTAGCGGGTAACAATGAGCAGTTCTTC. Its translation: CASSREGLAGNNEQFF.

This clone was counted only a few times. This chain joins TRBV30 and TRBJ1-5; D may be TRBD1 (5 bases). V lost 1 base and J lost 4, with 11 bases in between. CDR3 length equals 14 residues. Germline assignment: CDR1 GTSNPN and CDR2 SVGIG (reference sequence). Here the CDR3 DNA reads TGTGCCTGGAGTGAGGGGCAACTTAATCAGCCCCAGCATTTT. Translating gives CAWSEGQLNQPQHF.

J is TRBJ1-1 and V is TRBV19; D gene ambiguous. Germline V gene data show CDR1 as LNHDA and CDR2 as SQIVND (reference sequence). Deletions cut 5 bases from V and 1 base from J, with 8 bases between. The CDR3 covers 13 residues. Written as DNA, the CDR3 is TGTGCCAGTAGTCTCACAGAGAACACTGAAGCTTTCTTT. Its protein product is CASSLTENTEAFF.

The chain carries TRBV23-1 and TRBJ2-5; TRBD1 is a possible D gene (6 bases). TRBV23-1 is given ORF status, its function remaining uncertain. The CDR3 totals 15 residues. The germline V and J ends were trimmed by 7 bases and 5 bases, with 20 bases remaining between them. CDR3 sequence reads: CASTYRVRKLETQYF. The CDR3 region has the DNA TGCGCCAGCACCTACAGGGTAAGGAAACTGGAGACCCAGTACTTC.

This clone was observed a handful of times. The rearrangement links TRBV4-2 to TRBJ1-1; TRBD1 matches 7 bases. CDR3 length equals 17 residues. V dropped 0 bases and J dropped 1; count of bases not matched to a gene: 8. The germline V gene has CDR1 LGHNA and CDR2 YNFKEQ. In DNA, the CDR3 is TGTGCCAGCAGCCAAGAAGCCGAGACAGGGCCGAACACTGAAGCTTTCTTT. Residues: CASSQEAETGPNTEAFF.

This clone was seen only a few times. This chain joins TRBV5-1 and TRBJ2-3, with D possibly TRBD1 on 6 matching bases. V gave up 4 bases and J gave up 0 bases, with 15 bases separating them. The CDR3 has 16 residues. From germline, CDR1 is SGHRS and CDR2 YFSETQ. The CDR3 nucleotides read TGCGCCAGCAGCCCCATGGGGGCCTCTAGCACAGATACGCAGTATTTT. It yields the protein CASSPMGASSTDTQYF. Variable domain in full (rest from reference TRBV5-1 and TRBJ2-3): KAGVTQTPRYLIKTRGQQVTLSCSPISGHRSVSWYQQTPGQGLQFLFEYFSETQRNKGNFPGRFSGRQFSNSRSEMNVSTLELGDSALYLCASSPMGASSTDTQYFGPGTRLTVL.

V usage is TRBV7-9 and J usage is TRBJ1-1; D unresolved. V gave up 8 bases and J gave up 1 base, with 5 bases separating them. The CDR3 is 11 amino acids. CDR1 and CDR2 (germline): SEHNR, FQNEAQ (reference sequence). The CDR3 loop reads CASQANTEAFF. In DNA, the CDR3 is TGTGCCAGCCAAGCGAACACTGAAGCTTTCTTT.

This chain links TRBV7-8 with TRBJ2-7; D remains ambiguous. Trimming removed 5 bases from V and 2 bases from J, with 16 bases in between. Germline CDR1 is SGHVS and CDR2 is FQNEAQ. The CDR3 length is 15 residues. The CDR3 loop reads CASSPTRVAPYEQYF. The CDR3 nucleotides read TGTGCCAGCAGCCCGACTCGGGTCGCTCCCTACGAGCAGTACTTC.